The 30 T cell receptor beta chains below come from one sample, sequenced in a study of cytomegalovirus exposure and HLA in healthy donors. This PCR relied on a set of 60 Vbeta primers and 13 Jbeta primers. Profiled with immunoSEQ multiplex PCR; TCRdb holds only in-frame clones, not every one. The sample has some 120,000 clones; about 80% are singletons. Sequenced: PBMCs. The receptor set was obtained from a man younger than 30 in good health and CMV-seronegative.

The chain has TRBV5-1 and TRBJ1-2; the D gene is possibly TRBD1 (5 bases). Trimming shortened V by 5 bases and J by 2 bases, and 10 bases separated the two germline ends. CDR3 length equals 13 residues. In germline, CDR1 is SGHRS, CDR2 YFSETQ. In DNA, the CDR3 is TGCGCCAGCAGGGTCGACAGCAACTATGGCTACACCTTC. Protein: CASRVDSNYGYTF.

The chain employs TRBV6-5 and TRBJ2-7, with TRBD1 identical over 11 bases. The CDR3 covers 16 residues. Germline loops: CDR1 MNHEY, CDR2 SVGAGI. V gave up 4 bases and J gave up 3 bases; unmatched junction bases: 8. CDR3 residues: CASSLGTGGSSYEQYF. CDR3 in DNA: TGTGCCAGCAGTTTAGGGACAGGGGGTAGTAGCTACGAGCAGTACTTC.

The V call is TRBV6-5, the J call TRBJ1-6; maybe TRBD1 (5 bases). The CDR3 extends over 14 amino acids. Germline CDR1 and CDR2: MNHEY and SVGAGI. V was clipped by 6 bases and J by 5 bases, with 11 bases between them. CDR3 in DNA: TGTGCCAGCAGCCGACAGCGTGATAATTCACCCCTCCACTTT. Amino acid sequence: CASSRQRDNSPLHF.

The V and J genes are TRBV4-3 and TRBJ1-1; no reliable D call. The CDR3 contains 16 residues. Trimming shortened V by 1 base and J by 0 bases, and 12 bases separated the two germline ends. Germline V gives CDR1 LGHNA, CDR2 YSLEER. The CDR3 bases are TGCGCCAGCAGCCAAGTAAGATACAGCTTGAACACTGAAGCTTTCTTT. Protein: CASSQVRYSLNTEAFF.

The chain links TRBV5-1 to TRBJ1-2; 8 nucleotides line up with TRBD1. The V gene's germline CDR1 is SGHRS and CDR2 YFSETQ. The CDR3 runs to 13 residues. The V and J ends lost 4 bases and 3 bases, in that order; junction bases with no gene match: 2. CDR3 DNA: TGCGCCAGCAGCACGACAGGGGACTATGGCTACACCTTC. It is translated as CASSTTGDYGYTF.

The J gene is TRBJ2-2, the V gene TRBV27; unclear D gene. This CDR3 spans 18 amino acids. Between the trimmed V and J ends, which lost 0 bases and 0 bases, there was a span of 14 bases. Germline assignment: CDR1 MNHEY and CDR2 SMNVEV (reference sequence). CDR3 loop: CASSLSKASEANTGELFF. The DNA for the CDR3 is TGTGCCAGCAGTTTATCGAAGGCCAGCGAGGCGAACACCGGGGAGCTGTTTTTT.

CDR3 amino acids: CASSLGLGARYEQYF. DNA of the CDR3: TGTGCCAGCAGCTTGGGGTTGGGGGCGCGGTACGAGCAGTACTTC. J is TRBJ2-7 and V is TRBV13, with a tentative D call TRBD1 (6 bases). The V gene lost 3 bases and the J gene lost 4 bases, with 16 bases spanning the gap. Germline assignment: CDR1 PRHDT and CDR2 FYEKMQ (reference sequence). CDR3 length equals 15 residues.

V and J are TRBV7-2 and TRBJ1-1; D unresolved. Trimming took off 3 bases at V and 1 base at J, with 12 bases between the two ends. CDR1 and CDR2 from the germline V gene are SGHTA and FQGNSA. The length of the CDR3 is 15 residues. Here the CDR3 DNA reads TGTGCCAGCAGCTTGGGAGTCGGGCGGAACACTGAAGCTTTCTTT. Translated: CASSLGVGRNTEAFF.

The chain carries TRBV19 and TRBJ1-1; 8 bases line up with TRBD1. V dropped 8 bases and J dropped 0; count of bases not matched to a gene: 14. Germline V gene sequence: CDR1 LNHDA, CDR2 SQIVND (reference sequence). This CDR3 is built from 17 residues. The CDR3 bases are TGTGCCAGTTCGGACCCTGACAGGGGCAACTTGAACACTGAAGCTTTCTTT. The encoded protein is CASSDPDRGNLNTEAFF.

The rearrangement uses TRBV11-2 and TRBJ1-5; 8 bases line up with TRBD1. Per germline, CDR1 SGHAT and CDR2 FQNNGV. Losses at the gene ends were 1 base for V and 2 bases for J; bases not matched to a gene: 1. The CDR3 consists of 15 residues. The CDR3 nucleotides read TGTGCCAGCAGCTTAGGACAGGGGCGCAATCAGCCCCAGCATTTT. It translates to CASSLGQGRNQPQHF.

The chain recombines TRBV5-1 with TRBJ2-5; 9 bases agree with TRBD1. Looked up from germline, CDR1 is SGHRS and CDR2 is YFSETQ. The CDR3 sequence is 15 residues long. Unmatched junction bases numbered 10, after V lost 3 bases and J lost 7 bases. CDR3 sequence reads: CASSSGQGLGWTQYF. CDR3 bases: TGCGCCAGCAGCTCTGGACAGGGGCTGGGGTGGACCCAGTACTTC.

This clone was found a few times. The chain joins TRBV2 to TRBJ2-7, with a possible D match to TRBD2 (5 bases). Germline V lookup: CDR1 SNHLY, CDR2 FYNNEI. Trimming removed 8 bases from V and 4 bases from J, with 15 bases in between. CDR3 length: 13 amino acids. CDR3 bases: TGTGCCAGCCTCGGGAATCTGGGGTACGAGCAGTACTTC. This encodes CASLGNLGYEQYF.

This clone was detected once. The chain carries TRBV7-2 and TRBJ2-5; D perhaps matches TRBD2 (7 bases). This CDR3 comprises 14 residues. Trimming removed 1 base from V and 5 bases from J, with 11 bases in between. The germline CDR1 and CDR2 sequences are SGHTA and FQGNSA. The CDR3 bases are TGTGCCAGCAGCTTAGTAGGGGGAGGGGAGACCCAGTACTTC. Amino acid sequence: CASSLVGGGETQYF.

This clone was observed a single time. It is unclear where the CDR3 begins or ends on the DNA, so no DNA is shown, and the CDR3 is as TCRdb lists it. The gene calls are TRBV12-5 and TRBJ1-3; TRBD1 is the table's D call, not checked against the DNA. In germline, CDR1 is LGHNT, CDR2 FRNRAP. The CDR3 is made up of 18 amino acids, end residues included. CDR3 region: CASGLGTGHFDSGNTIYF.

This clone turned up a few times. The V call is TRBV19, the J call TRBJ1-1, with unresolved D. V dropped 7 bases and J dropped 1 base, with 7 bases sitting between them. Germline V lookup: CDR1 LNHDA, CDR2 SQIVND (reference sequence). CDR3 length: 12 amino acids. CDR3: CASTTGNTEAFF. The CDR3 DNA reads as TGTGCCAGTACCACCGGGAACACTGAAGCTTTCTTT. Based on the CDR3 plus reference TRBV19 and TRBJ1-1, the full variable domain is DGGITQSPKYLFRKEGQNVTLSCEQNLNHDAMYWYRQDPGQGLRLIYYSQIVNDFQKGDIAEGYSVSREKKESFPLTVTSAQKNPTAFYLCASTTGNTEAFFGQGTRLTVV.

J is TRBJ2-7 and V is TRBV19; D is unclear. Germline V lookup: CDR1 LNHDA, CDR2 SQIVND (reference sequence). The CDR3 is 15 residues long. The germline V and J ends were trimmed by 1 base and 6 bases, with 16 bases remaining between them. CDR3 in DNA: TGTGCCAGTAGTATAGGAGGTCCACTACCCCTCGAGCAGTACTTC. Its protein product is CASSIGGPLPLEQYF.

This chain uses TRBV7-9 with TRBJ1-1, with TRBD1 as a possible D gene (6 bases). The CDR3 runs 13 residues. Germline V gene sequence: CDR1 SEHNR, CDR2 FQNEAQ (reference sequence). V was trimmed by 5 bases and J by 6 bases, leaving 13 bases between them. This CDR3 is CASSDSTGPEAFF. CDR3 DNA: TGTGCCAGCAGCGATTCAACAGGGCCTGAAGCTTTCTTT.

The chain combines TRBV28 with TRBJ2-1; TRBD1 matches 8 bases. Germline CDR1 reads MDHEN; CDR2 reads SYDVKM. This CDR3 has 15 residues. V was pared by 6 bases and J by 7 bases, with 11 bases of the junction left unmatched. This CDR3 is CASRLIRGPGNEQFF. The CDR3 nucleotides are TGTGCCAGCAGACTTATCAGGGGGCCAGGGAATGAGCAGTTCTTC.

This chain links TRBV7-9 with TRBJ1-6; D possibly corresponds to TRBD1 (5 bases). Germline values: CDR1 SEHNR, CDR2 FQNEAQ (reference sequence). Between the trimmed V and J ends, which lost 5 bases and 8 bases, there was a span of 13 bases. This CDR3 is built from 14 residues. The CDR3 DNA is TGTGCCAGCAGCCCCGGGGGGGGAGATTCACCCCTCCACTTT. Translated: CASSPGGGDSPLHF.

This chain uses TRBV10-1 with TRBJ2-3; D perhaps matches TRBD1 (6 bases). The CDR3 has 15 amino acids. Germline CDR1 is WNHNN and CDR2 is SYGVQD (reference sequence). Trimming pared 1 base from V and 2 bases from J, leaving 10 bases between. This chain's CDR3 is CASSEFGGPTDTQYF. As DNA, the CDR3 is TGCGCCAGCAGTGAGTTTGGGGGCCCCACAGATACGCAGTATTTT.

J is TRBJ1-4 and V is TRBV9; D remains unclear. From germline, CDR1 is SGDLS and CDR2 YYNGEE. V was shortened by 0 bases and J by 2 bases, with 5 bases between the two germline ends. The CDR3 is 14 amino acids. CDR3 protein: CASSVGQTNEKLFF. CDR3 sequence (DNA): TGTGCCAGCAGCGTAGGGCAGACTAATGAAAAACTGTTTTTT.

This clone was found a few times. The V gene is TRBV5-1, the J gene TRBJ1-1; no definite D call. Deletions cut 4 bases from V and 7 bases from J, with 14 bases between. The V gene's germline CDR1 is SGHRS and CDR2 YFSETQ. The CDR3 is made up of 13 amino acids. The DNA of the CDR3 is TGCGCCAGCAGCCCGTGGTTGGGAGATGAAGCTTTCTTT. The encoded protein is CASSPWLGDEAFF.

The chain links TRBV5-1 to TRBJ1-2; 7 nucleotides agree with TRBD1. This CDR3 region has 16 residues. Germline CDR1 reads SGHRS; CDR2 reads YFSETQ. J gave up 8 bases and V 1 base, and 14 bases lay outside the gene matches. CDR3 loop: CASSLFGGRQGEGYTF. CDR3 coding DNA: TGCGCCAGCAGCTTGTTCGGAGGGCGTCAGGGGGAGGGCTACACCTTC.

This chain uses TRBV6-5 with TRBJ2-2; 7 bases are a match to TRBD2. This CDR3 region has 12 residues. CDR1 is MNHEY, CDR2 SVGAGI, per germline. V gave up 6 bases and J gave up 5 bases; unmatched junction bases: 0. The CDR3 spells CASRGGTGELFF. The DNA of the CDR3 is TGTGCCAGCAGGGGGGGGACCGGGGAGCTGTTTTTT.

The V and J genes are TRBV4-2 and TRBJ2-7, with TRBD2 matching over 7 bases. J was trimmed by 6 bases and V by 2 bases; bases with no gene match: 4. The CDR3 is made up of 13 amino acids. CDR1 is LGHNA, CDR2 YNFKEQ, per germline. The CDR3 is CASSQSRGVEQYF. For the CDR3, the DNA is TGTGCCAGCAGCCAATCTCGGGGGGTCGAGCAGTACTTC.

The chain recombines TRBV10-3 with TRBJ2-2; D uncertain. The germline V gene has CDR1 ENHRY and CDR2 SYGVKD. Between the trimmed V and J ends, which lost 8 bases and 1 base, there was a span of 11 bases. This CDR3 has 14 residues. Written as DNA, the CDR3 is TGTGCCATCTCGGATTCGGGGAACACCGGGGAGCTGTTTTTT. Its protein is CAISDSGNTGELFF.

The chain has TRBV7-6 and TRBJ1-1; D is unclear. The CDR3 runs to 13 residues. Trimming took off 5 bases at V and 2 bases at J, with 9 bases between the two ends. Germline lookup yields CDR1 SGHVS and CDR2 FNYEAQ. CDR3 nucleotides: TGTGCCAGCAGCGCCCAGGTAAACACTGAAGCTTTCTTT. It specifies CASSAQVNTEAFF.

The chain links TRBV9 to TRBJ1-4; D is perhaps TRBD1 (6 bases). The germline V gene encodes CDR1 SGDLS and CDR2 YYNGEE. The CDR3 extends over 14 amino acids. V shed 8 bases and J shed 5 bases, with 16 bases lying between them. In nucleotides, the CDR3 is TGTGCCAGTACGGGGGGGCTCTGGAATGAAAAACTGTTTTTT. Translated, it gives CASTGGLWNEKLFF.

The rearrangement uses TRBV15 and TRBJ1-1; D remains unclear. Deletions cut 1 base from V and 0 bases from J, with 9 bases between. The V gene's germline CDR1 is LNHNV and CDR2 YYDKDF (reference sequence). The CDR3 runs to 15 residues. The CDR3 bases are TGTGCCACCAGCAGAGGGGCCACATTGAACACTGAAGCTTTCTTT. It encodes CATSRGATLNTEAFF.

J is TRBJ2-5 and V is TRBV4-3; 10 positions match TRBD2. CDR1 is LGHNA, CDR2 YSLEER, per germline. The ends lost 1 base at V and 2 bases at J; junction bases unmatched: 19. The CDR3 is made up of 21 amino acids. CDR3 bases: TGCGCCAGCAGCCAAGGGGTACGAGCGGGGGGGCCGGGGTCCTCACAAGAGACCCAGTACTTC. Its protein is CASSQGVRAGGPGSSQETQYF.